A single sample gave rise to the 29 T cell receptor beta chains below, sequenced in a study of T-cell reconstitution after alpha-beta-depleted transplantation in children. Unique molecular identifiers featured in how the TCRbeta library was prepared. TCRdb independently ran MiXCR on the PCR reads; one entry per CDR3 protein. The sample comprises some 500,000 distinct CDR3 sequences, 18% of which are singletons, and over 3% rests with the top ten. The sample in question was PBMCs from the stem cell graft donor, obtained from the stem cell graft. The receptors shown here come from a human donor who donated a stem cell graft to a child with acute lymphoblastic leukemia.

V is TRBV5-1 and J is TRBJ2-7, with TRBD1 as a possible D gene (6 bases). The CDR3 is 12 amino acids. The V gene's germline CDR1 is SGHRS and CDR2 YFSETQ. V was shortened by 3 bases and J by 3 bases, with 7 bases between the two germline ends. The CDR3 bases are TGCGCCAGCAGCTGGGACAACTACGAGCAGTACTTC. Encoded protein: CASSWDNYEQYF.

V and J are TRBV24-1 and TRBJ2-2; TRBD2 is a possible D gene (6 bases). Germline-derived CDR1 and CDR2 are KGHDR and SFDVKD. The CDR3 length is 14 residues. V was trimmed by 8 bases and J by 5 bases, leaving 14 bases between them. The CDR3 DNA sequence: TGTGCCACCATGGGTGAGGAGGGAACCGGGGAGCTGTTTTTT. Translated: CATMGEEGTGELFF.

V is TRBV10-3 and J is TRBJ1-3; 8 bases map to TRBD1. Germline V lookup: CDR1 ENHRY, CDR2 SYGVKD. V lost 4 bases and J lost 3; bases outside the gene matches: 11. The CDR3 spans 17 residues. DNA for the CDR3: TGTGCCATCAGTGTGGCCCCTTCGGACAGGGTTGGAAACACCATATATTTT. This gives the protein CAISVAPSDRVGNTIYF.

This chain links TRBV27 with TRBJ2-3, with 7 bases that match TRBD2. Per germline, CDR1 MNHEY and CDR2 SMNVEV (reference sequence). V was clipped by 3 bases and J by 3 bases; unmatched bases: 3. The CDR3 covers 14 residues. CDR3 sequence (DNA): TGTGCCAGCAGTTTCGCGGGAGTTACAGATACGCAGTATTTT. Amino acids: CASSFAGVTDTQYF.

The CDR3 loop is CASSVNWGTEAFF. For the CDR3, the DNA is TGTGCCAGCAGCGTGAATTGGGGCACTGAAGCTTTCTTT. The chain carries TRBV9 and TRBJ1-1; D is unclear. V was cut by 2 bases and J by 4 bases, with 9 bases left in between. CDR1 is SGDLS, CDR2 YYNGEE, per germline. This CDR3 spans 13 amino acids.

The chain couples TRBV15 to TRBJ1-2, with 7 bases that match TRBD1. CDR3 length: 15 residues. Per germline, CDR1 LNHNV and CDR2 YYDKDF (reference sequence). Losses at the gene ends were 0 bases for V and 5 bases for J; bases not matched to a gene: 6. CDR3 region: CATSRELDRLYGYTF. CDR3 coding DNA: TGTGCCACCAGCAGAGAATTGGACAGGCTGTATGGCTACACCTTC.

This clonotype was seen only a few times. The chain joins TRBV29-1 to TRBJ2-2; D is ambiguous. Trimming removed 7 bases from V and 0 bases from J, with 9 bases in between. CDR1 is SQVTM, CDR2 ANQGSEA, per germline. This CDR3 contains 13 residues. Written as DNA, the CDR3 is TGCAGCGCCGCTAGGCCGAACACCGGGGAGCTGTTTTTT. Protein sequence: CSAARPNTGELFF.

In its sample, this clonotype was seen a few times. CDR3 sequence (DNA): TGTGCCAGCAGCCAAGGCGCACCGGGACTAGCGGGAGTGCGGACCGGGGAGCTGTTTTTT. It is translated as CASSQGAPGLAGVRTGELFF. The J gene is TRBJ2-2, the V gene TRBV3-1, with 14 bases that match TRBD2. The CDR3 has 20 amino acids. Germline lookup yields CDR1 LGHDT and CDR2 YNNKEL (reference sequence). V trimming: 1 base; J trimming: 5 bases; junction bases outside the gene matches: 12. The full variable domain, its missing parts supplied by reference TRBV3-1 and TRBJ2-2, is DTAVSQTPKYLVTQMGNDKSIKCEQNLGHDTMYWYKQDSKKFLKIMFSYNNKELIINETVPNRFSPKSPDKAHLNLHINSLELGDSAVYFCASSQGAPGLAGVRTGELFFGEGSRLTVL.

This clonotype has only a few counts. The genes are TRBV27 and TRBJ1-5; unclear D gene. The CDR3 length is 16 residues. V was trimmed by 6 bases and J by 4 bases, leaving 19 bases between them. Germline values: CDR1 MNHEY, CDR2 SMNVEV (reference sequence). The DNA of the CDR3 is TGTGCCAGCAGCCTAGGGCAGTCTCCCGGTAATCAGCCCCAGCATTTT. Amino acid sequence: CASSLGQSPGNQPQHF.

This clonotype was counted many times. The CDR3 spells CASRMSGSNPTQYF. For the CDR3, the DNA is TGTGCCAGCAGGATGAGCGGGAGTAATCCGACCCAGTACTTC. This chain joins TRBV12-3 or TRBV12-4 and TRBJ2-5, with TRBD2 matching over 8 bases. V trimming: 6 bases; J trimming: 7 bases; junction bases outside the gene matches: 10. The CDR3 spans 14 residues.

Only a few counts were recorded for this clonotype. The rearrangement uses TRBV12-3 or TRBV12-4 and TRBJ2-2; the D gene is possibly TRBD2 (5 bases). V was clipped by 6 bases and J by 0 bases, with 14 bases between them. The CDR3 runs 16 residues. In nucleotides, the CDR3 is TGTGCCAGCAGCCCCGGCGGACTCGCGAACACCGGGGAGCTGTTTTTT. This encodes CASSPGGLANTGELFF.

The chain recombines TRBV5-1 with TRBJ2-7; tentative D call: TRBD2 (5 bases). Germline V lookup: CDR1 SGHRS, CDR2 YFSETQ. The CDR3 covers 16 residues. V was pared by 0 bases and J by 4 bases, with 17 bases between. CDR3 protein: CASSLGVARPPYEQYF. The CDR3 DNA follows: TGCGCCAGCAGCTTGGGGGTAGCGAGGCCCCCTTACGAGCAGTACTTC.

The chain uses TRBV5-1 and TRBJ2-5, with a weak D call TRBD1 (5 bases). CDR3 length: 14 residues. Trimming shortened V by 1 base and J by 3 bases, and 10 bases separated the two germline ends. Germline CDR1 SGHRS, CDR2 YFSETQ. Written as DNA, the CDR3 is TGCGCCAGCAGCTTGTCGTCAGGGAAAGAGACCCAGTACTTC. It translates to CASSLSSGKETQYF.

V gene TRBV5-1 combines with J gene TRBJ2-7; the match to TRBD2 covers 8 bases. Germline V gene lookup returns CDR1 SGHRS and CDR2 YFSETQ. V was clipped by 0 bases and J by 4 bases; unmatched bases: 9. This CDR3 region has 16 residues. The CDR3 loop reads CASSLVLAGPSYEQYF. CDR3 coding DNA: TGCGCCAGCAGCTTGGTGTTAGCGGGGCCTTCGTACGAGCAGTACTTC.

This clonotype was recorded many times. This chain connects TRBV7-9 to TRBJ2-1, with TRBD2 identical over 7 bases. Unmatched junction bases numbered 0, after V lost 5 bases and J lost 2 bases. Germline assignment: CDR1 SEHNR and CDR2 FQNEAQ (reference sequence). This CDR3 is built from 13 residues. The CDR3 DNA sequence: TGTGCCAGCAGCGCGGGAGCCTACAATGAGCAGTTCTTC. This translates into CASSAGAYNEQFF.

This clonotype was seen more than once but under ten times. V usage is TRBV20-1 and J usage is TRBJ2-7; D uncertain. The CDR3 extends over 13 amino acids. In germline, CDR1 is DFQATT, CDR2 SNEGSKA (reference sequence). The germline V and J ends were trimmed by 0 bases and 3 bases, with 9 bases remaining between them. The CDR3 loop is CSAREIGFYEQYF. For the CDR3, the DNA is TGCAGTGCTAGAGAAATAGGGTTCTACGAGCAGTACTTC.

This clonotype was counted many times. V and J are TRBV6-5 and TRBJ2-1; the match to TRBD2 covers 9 bases. The J segment lost 4 bases and the V segment lost 0 bases, leaving 7 bases of the junction unmatched. Germline V CDR1 and CDR2: MNHEY, SVGAGI. This CDR3 has 17 amino acids. This CDR3 reads CASSYSPLAGRYNEQFF. In nucleotides, the CDR3 is TGTGCCAGCAGTTACTCCCCGCTAGCGGGACGATACAATGAGCAGTTCTTC.

The chain couples TRBV7-9 to TRBJ2-5; D possibly corresponds to TRBD1 (5 bases). Trimming stripped 2 bases from V and 4 bases from J, with 17 bases between. Germline V gene lookup returns CDR1 SEHNR and CDR2 FQNEAQ (reference sequence). The CDR3 extends over 16 amino acids. The DNA for the CDR3 is TGTGCCAGCAGCTTAATGGGCAGGGTAGAGCGAGAGACCCAGTACTTC. Its translation: CASSLMGRVERETQYF.

There are a few counts of this clonotype. The V and J genes are TRBV12-3 or TRBV12-4 and TRBJ1-1, with D perhaps matching TRBD1 (5 bases). The V gene lost 8 bases and the J gene lost 2 bases, with 12 bases spanning the gap. The CDR3 totals 13 residues. CDR3 bases: TGTGCCAGCTCCTGGGGCAGTAACACTGAAGCTTTCTTT. Residues: CASSWGSNTEAFF.

In its sample, this clonotype was seen a few times. The chain is built from TRBV14 and TRBJ2-7; D tentatively fits TRBD1 or TRBD2 (5 bases each). In germline, CDR1 is SGHDN, CDR2 FVKESK. Trimming removed 5 bases from V and 2 bases from J, with 13 bases in between. The CDR3 length is 14 residues. CDR3 coding DNA: TGTGCCAGCAGCTTATGGGACGGAACCTACGAGCAGTACTTC. This translates into CASSLWDGTYEQYF.

V gene TRBV5-1 combines with J gene TRBJ2-5; D is perhaps TRBD1 or TRBD2 (5 bases each). V lost 5 bases to trimming and J lost 2 bases, with 28 bases between them. Germline lookup yields CDR1 SGHRS and CDR2 YFSETQ. The CDR3 is 19 residues long. The CDR3 region has the DNA TGCGCCAGCAGAGGATTGGTGGGGGAGCAGCGAGATACTCAAGAGACCCAGTACTTC. It yields the protein CASRGLVGEQRDTQETQYF.

This clonotype appeared a few times. V usage is TRBV12-3 or TRBV12-4 and J usage is TRBJ1-4; maybe TRBD1 (5 bases). The CDR3 spans 14 residues. Trimming took off 5 bases at V and 4 bases at J, with 11 bases between the two ends. The CDR3 DNA reads as TGTGCCAGCAGTCCCGGGACGAATAATGAAAAACTGTTTTTT. This codes for CASSPGTNNEKLFF.

This clonotype was found a few times. The V and J genes are TRBV18 and TRBJ2-7; D might be TRBD1 (6 bases). Germline CDR1 is KGHSH and CDR2 is LQKENI. The CDR3 is 15 residues long. The ends were cut back, 3 bases at V and 5 bases at J, with 17 bases in the middle. CDR3 DNA sequence: TGTGCCAGCTCACCTCCTTATACAGGGTCCCACGAGCAGTACTTC. Protein: CASSPPYTGSHEQYF.

This clonotype was recorded a few times. The V gene is TRBV12-3 or TRBV12-4, the J gene TRBJ1-2, with 7 bases that match TRBD1. The trim removed 5 bases at V and 7 bases at J, leaving 4 bases unmatched. The CDR3 runs 12 residues. The DNA for the CDR3 is TGTGCCAGCAGTATGAGGACAGGTGGCTACACCTTC. Translation gives CASSMRTGGYTF.

The chain has TRBV5-1 and TRBJ2-2; D remains unclear. V dropped 2 bases and J dropped 5 bases, with 7 bases sitting between them. The CDR3 has 13 residues. Germline CDR1 and CDR2: SGHRS and YFSETQ. CDR3: CASSFGLTGELFF. The CDR3, as DNA: TGCGCCAGCAGCTTCGGTCTAACCGGGGAGCTGTTTTTT.

This clonotype has ten or more counts. The chain uses TRBV28 and TRBJ1-2, with TRBD1 as a possible D gene (5 bases). The CDR3 extends over 12 amino acids. V lost 8 bases, J lost 4 bases, and 11 bases lay in between. Per germline, CDR1 MDHEN and CDR2 SYDVKM. The CDR3, as DNA: TGTGCCAGCGGGGGACGGAGCTATGGCTACACCTTC. Amino acid sequence: CASGGRSYGYTF.

The V call is TRBV5-1, the J call TRBJ2-2, with TRBD1 matching 8 bases. The CDR3 runs to 20 residues. Germline CDR1 reads SGHRS; CDR2 reads YFSETQ. Trimming at V came to 1 base and at J to 4 bases, leaving 18 bases not matched to a gene. CDR3 region: CASSLLFWTGKKILTGELFF. The DNA of the CDR3 is TGCGCCAGCAGCTTGTTGTTCTGGACAGGGAAGAAAATCCTCACCGGGGAGCTGTTTTTT.

In this sample, this clonotype turned up a few times. V gene TRBV2 combines with J gene TRBJ1-5; D gene unclear. CDR1 and CDR2 from the germline V gene are SNHLY and FYNNEI. The CDR3 has 14 residues. Trimming took 1 base from V and 6 from J, leaving 10 bases between them. The CDR3 is CASSEVESLQPQHF. CDR3 DNA sequence: TGTGCCAGCAGTGAAGTGGAAAGCCTTCAGCCCCAGCATTTT.

For the CDR3, the DNA is TGTGCCAGCAGCCTTGACAGGGGGGCCCTACCTTGGGGCGGGAGCACCTACAATGAGCAGTTCTTC. This encodes CASSLDRGALPWGGSTYNEQFF. The chain couples TRBV4-2 to TRBJ2-1; 9 bases match TRBD1. CDR3 length: 22 amino acids. V gave up 4 bases and J gave up 2 bases; unmatched junction bases: 24. Germline V gene lookup returns CDR1 LGHNA and CDR2 YNFKEQ.